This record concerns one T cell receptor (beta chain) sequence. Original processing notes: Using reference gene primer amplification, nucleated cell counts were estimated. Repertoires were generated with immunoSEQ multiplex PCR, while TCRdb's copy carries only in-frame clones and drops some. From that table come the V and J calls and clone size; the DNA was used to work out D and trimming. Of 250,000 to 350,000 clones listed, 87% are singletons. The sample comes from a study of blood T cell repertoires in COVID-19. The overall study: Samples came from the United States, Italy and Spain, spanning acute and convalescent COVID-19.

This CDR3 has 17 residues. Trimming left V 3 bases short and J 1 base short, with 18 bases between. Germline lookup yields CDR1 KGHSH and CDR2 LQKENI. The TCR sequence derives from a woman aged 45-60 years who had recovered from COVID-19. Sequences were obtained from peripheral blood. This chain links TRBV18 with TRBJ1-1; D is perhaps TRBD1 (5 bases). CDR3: CASSPTKGILGNTEAFF. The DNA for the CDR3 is TGTGCCAGCTCACCGACGAAGGGGATCTTAGGGAACACTGAAGCTTTCTTT.